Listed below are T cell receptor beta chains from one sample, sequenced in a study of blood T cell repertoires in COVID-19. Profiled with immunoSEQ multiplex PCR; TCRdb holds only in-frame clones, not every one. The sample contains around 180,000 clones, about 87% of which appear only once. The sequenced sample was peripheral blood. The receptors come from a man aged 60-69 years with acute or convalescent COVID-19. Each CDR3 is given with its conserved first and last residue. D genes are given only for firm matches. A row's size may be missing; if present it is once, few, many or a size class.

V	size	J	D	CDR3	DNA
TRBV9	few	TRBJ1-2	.	CASSVVSGNYGYTF	TGTGCCAGCAGCGTAGTGTCAGGGAACTATGGCTACACCTTC
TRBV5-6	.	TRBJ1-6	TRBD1	CASSSGQSGSYNSPLHF	TGTGCCAGCAGCTCGGGACAGAGTGGCTCCTATAATTCACCCCTCCACTTT
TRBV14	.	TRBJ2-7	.	CASSQDGPKYF	TGTGCCAGCAGCCAAGACGGTCCCAAGTACTTC
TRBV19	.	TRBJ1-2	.	CASSIWEEYTF	TGTGCCAGTAGTATTTGGGAGGAATACACCTTC
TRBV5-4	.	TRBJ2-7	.	CASSSSAYEQYF	TGTGCCAGCAGCTCCTCGGCCTACGAGCAGTACTTC
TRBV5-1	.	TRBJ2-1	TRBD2	CASSLWAGVYNEQFF	TGCGCCAGCAGCTTATGGGCGGGGGTCTACAATGAGCAGTTCTTC
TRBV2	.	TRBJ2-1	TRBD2	CASSEETSGGGEQFF	TGTGCCAGCAGTGAAGAAACTAGCGGGGGCGGTGAGCAGTTCTTC
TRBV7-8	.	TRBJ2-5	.	CASRDPGETQYF	TGTGCCAGCAGAGATCCGGGGGAGACCCAGTACTTC
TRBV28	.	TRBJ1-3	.	CASSLSASNTIYF	TGTGCCAGCAGTTTGAGTGCCTCTAACACCATATATTTT
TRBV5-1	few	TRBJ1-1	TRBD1	CASRRITGVVEAFF	TGCGCCAGCAGGCGTATTACAGGGGTCGTTGAAGCTTTCTTT
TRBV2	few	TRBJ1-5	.	CASMKGGSNQPQHF	TGTGCCAGCATGAAGGGAGGGAGCAATCAGCCCCAGCATTTT
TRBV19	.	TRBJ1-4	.	CASSFTGERYEKLFF	TGTGCCAGTAGTTTCACAGGAGAACGGTATGAAAAACTGTTTTTT
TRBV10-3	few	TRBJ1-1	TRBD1	CAISQGTGGGLTEAFF	TGTGCCATCAGCCAGGGCACAGGGGGCGGTCTCACTGAAGCTTTCTTT
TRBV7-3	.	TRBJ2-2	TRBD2	CASSLGLAGAGELFF	TGTGCCAGCAGCCTCGGACTAGCGGGGGCCGGGGAGCTGTTTTTT
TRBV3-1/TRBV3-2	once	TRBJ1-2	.	CASSRDKEGYGYTF	TGTGCCAGCAGCCGGGACAAGGAAGGCTATGGCTACACCTTC
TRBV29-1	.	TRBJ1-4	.	CSAAGATNEKLFF	TGCAGCGCCGCGGGGGCCACTAATGAAAAACTGTTTTTT
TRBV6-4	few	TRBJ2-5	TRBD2	CASSEGLAVGETQYF	TGTGCCAGCAGTGAAGGACTAGCAGTAGGAGAGACCCAGTACTTC
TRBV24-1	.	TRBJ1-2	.	CATSQGWDGYIF	TGTGCCACCAGTCAGGGTTGGGATGGCTACATCTTC
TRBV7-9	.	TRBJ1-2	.	CASSPDSGANYGYTF	TGTGCCAGCAGCCCGGACAGCGGAGCTAACTATGGCTACACCTTC
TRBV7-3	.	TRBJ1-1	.	CASSLGRGNTEAFF	TGTGCCAGCAGCTTAGGCAGGGGGAACACTGAAGCTTTCTTT
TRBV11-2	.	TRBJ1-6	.	CASSPNSNSPLHF	TGTGCCAGCAGCCCAAACTCGAATTCACCCCTCCACTTT
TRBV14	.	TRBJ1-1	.	CASSQDVSGVGAFF	TGTGCCAGCAGCCAAGATGTTTCAGGGGTAGGGGCTTTCTTT
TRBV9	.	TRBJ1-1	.	CASSVQASTEAFF	TGTGCCAGCAGCGTACAGGCAAGCACTGAAGCTTTCTTT
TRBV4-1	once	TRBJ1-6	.	CASSHLTDFNSPLHF	TGCGCCAGCAGCCATTTGACAGACTTTAATTCACCCCTCCACTTT
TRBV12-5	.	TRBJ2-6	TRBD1	CASGPGTAGANVLTF	TGTGCTAGTGGTCCGGGGACAGCTGGGGCCAACGTCCTGACTTTC
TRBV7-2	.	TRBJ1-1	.	CASSFRMNTEAFF	TGTGCCAGCAGCTTCAGAATGAACACTGAAGCTTTCTTT
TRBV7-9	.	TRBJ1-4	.	CASEAPTNEKLFF	TGTGCCAGCGAAGCCCCAACTAATGAAAAACTGTTTTTT
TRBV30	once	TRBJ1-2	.	CAWSVRQGLDGYTF	TGTGCCTGGAGTGTACGTCAGGGGCTGGATGGCTACACCTTC
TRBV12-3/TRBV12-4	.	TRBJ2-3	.	CASSLGPLNTQYF	TGTGCCAGCAGTTTGGGCCCACTGAATACGCAGTATTTT
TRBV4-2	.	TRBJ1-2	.	CASSHPGTNYGYTF	TGTGCCAGCAGCCACCCTGGCACAAACTATGGCTACACCTTC
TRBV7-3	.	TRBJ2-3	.	CASSSDRTGTQYF	TGTGCCAGCAGCTCTGACAGAACCGGTACGCAGTATTTT
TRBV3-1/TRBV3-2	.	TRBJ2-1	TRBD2	CASSLLPGLVYNEQFF	TGTGCCAGCAGCTTACTCCCGGGACTAGTCTACAATGAGCAGTTCTTC